This TCR beta chain was recorded in a study of blood T cell repertoires in COVID-19. Study at large: Sample material is recorded as cDNA or gDNA derived from T cells, B-cell-depleted T cells, or PBMCs.

CDR3 size: 16 residues. Per the original methods: Amplification of reference gene primers was used by the study to estimate nucleated cell counts. TCRdb keeps only in-frame clones here, not all; method: immunoSEQ multiplex PCR. Clone size and the V and J calls come from that table; the DNA yielded D and trimming. In the table there are around 140,000 clones, 80% to 85% of which are singletons. This clone came up once. The receptor was derived from a woman aged 60-75 years with acute or convalescent COVID-19. Sequencing was done on a sample of peripheral blood. V and J are TRBV1 and TRBJ2-3; the D segment call TRBD2 is taken from the table without a DNA check. TRBV1 is classified as a pseudogene. The CDR3 sequence: CTRRLRPGGCADTQYF. CDR3 coding DNA: TGCACCAGGAGACTTCGACCGGGAGGGTGCGCAGATACGCAGTATTTT.